The clone carrying this T cell receptor beta chain was recorded once. Its antigen is currently unknown. Treatment denoted: over 15 received Ad26.COV2.S at low or high dose, single or two shots; about five received placebo; per-sample allocation not given. Sampling happened 63 days after the first vaccine or placebo injection. The CDR3 is 16 residues long. Germline V lookup: CDR1 SGHTA, CDR2 FQGNSA. The V and J ends lost 4 bases and 2 bases, in that order; junction bases with no gene match: 5. The record originates from a study of Ad26.COV2.S vaccination and SARS-CoV-2 variants. Overall study results and limits: Those who received vaccine or placebo ended up with similar non-spike TCR breadth. Total T cell responses were possibly underestimated by TCR breadth and depth analyses.

The assay was immunoSEQ multiplex PCR, and TCRdb's table has in-frame clones only and misses some. The sample yields 200,000 to 300,000 clones, around 89% seen once. This chain connects TRBV7-2 to TRBJ1-6, with 7 bases that match TRBD1. The sequencing here drew on peripheral blood, taken in a trial of Ad26.COV2.S vaccine versus placebo. This clonotype was obtained from a person aged 18-65 years who received the Ad26.COV2.S COVID-19 vaccine or a placebo. The DNA of the CDR3 is TGTGCCAGCAGCTCCGAAGGGGGCGCCTATAATTCACCCCTCCACTTT. It encodes CASSSEGGAYNSPLHF. Together with reference TRBV7-2 and TRBJ1-6, the CDR3 gives the full variable domain: GAGVSQSPSNKVTEKGKDVELRCDPISGHTALYWYRQSLGQGLEFLIYFQGNSAPDKSGLPSDRFSAERTGGSVSTLTIQRTQQEDSAVYLCASSSEGGAYNSPLHFGNGTRLTVT.